One sample yielded the 9 T cell receptor beta chains listed below, sequenced in a study of T-cell memory formation after mild COVID-19. TCRdb called the 5' RACE reads again in MiXCR, with one record for every CDR3 protein. The top ten clones hold 9% to 15% of a sample with roughly 450,000 distinct CDR3 sequences, roughly 18% of them seen once. The sequenced material came from PBMCs or a T cell subset sorted from them (not recorded which). These TCRs come from an adult woman who had mild COVID-19 (a few samples of this study predate the infection). Cell type and time point are not known.

The chain has TRBV9 and TRBJ1-3; D call uncertain. Germline CDR1 is SGDLS and CDR2 is YYNGEE. Trimming removed 4 bases at V and 6 bases at J, with 11 bases between. The length of the CDR3 is 13 residues. The CDR3 sequence is CASSSRASNTIYF. The CDR3, as DNA: TGTGCCAGCAGCTCGCGGGCTTCAAACACCATATATTTT.

This clonotype was recorded a few times. The DNA of the CDR3 is TGTGCCACCTCGTCGACCTGGGGCTATGGCTACACCTTC. Amino acid sequence: CATSSTWGYGYTF. The chain combines TRBV27 with TRBJ1-2; the D is unclear. CDR1 and CDR2 (germline): MNHEY, SMNVEV (reference sequence). The CDR3 runs to 13 residues. Between the trimmed V and J ends, which lost 10 bases and 4 bases, there was a span of 16 bases.

V is TRBV5-1 and J is TRBJ1-1; D gene unclear. Germline CDR1 is SGHRS and CDR2 is YFSETQ. This CDR3 has 18 residues. V was cut by 0 bases and J by 4 bases, with 22 bases left in between. CDR3 bases: TGCGCCAGCAGCTTGGCCCTTTCCGGCGTAAGGGTTGCCACTGAAGCTTTCTTT. Amino acid sequence: CASSLALSGVRVATEAFF.

This rearrangement joins TRBV3-1 to TRBJ2-7, with 11 bases identical to TRBD1. With 6 bases clipped from V and 9 bases from J, the junction kept 4 bases outside the gene matches. The CDR3 covers 12 residues. The germline CDR1 and CDR2 sequences are LGHDT and YNNKEL (reference sequence). CDR3: CASRGDRGVQYF. CDR3 coding DNA: TGTGCCAGCAGGGGGGACAGGGGGGTGCAGTACTTC.

This chain joins TRBV29-1 and TRBJ1-2; unclear D gene. Trimming took off 4 bases at V and 7 bases at J, with 13 bases between the two ends. Germline CDR1 is SQVTM and CDR2 is ANQGSEA. The CDR3 sequence is 12 residues long. The CDR3 DNA is TGCAGCGTTGGTGGCACGACGGGTGGCTACACCTTC. It yields the protein CSVGGTTGGYTF.

There are a few counts of this clonotype. The genes are TRBV10-2 and TRBJ1-4; D remains unclear. Looked up from germline, CDR1 is WSHSY and CDR2 is SAAADI. Trimming left V 4 bases short and J 7 bases short, with 10 bases between. The CDR3 extends over 13 amino acids. CDR3 nucleotide sequence: TGCGCCAGCAGTGGTGGGGTCGCTGAAAAACTGTTTTTT. Encoded protein: CASSGGVAEKLFF.

This clonotype was seen a handful of times. The chain carries TRBV7-7 and TRBJ2-1, with 8 positions matching TRBD2. CDR1 is SSHAT and CDR2 is FNYEAQ in the germline V gene (reference sequence). Trimming took 5 bases from V and 10 from J; bases not matched to a gene: 13. There are 15 residues in the CDR3. CDR3 sequence reads: CASSADGGGRLEQFF. CDR3 nucleotides: TGTGCCAGCAGCGCAGACGGGGGGGGGAGATTGGAGCAGTTCTTC.

In its sample, this clonotype was seen many times. The chain combines TRBV14 with TRBJ2-7; 8 positions agree with TRBD2. This CDR3 spans 14 amino acids. CDR1 SGHDN and CDR2 FVKESK come from the germline V gene. The trim removed 4 bases at V and 4 bases at J, leaving 6 bases unmatched. The DNA for the CDR3 is TGTGCCAGCAGCCCGGCGGGAGGTGGGTACGAGCAGTACTTC. Translating it yields CASSPAGGGYEQYF.

The rearrangement uses TRBV12-3 or TRBV12-4 and TRBJ2-5; TRBD1 matches at 8 bases. The CDR3 runs 15 residues. V dropped 5 bases and J dropped 1; count of bases not matched to a gene: 6. Here the CDR3 reads CASSGPGQAQETQYF. The CDR3, as DNA: TGTGCCAGCAGTGGGCCGGGACAGGCCCAAGAGACCCAGTACTTC.